These 11 T cell receptor beta chains share one sample of origin, sequenced in a study of Graves' ophthalmopathy and Graves' hyperthyroidism. Amplification targeted the TCR beta CDR3 regions, with RNA transcripts as the source material. RT-PCR was first run with HTBI primers, then multiplex PCR in a second round. From the multiplex PCR reads, TCRdb called clonotypes with MiXCR, one entry per CDR3 protein. In the table there are around 520,000 distinct CDR3 sequences, less than 40% of which are singletons. Sequenced: peripheral blood or thyroid tissue (not recorded which). The receptors originated from an adult man with Graves' hyperthyroidism.

This clonotype was seen many times. The chain joins TRBV24-1 to TRBJ2-5; D is unclear. Trimming removed 0 bases from V and 4 bases from J, with 14 bases in between. In germline, CDR1 is KGHDR, CDR2 SFDVKD. There are 16 residues in the CDR3. Here the CDR3 reads CATSDLNAKKAETQYF. The CDR3 nucleotides are TGTGCCACCAGTGATTTGAATGCCAAGAAAGCAGAGACCCAGTACTTC.

This clonotype was picked up many times. The rearrangement links TRBV20-1 to TRBJ1-2; D gene ambiguous. Germline-derived CDR1 and CDR2 are DFQATT and SNEGSKA (reference sequence). This CDR3 has 14 residues. Trimming shortened V by 1 base and J by 1 base, and 10 bases separated the two germline ends. CDR3 nucleotides: TGCAGTGCTAGAGCGCGAGCCGTTAACTATGGCTACACCTTC. Translating gives CSARARAVNYGYTF.

This chain uses TRBV29-1 with TRBJ2-7; D uncertain. With 7 bases removed from V and 4 bases from J, the gap between germline ends came to 17 bases. This CDR3 comprises 13 residues. Germline V lookup: CDR1 SQVTM, CDR2 ANQGSEA. DNA of the CDR3: TGCAGCGCCCGAATCGGTGCCACGTACGAGCAGTACTTC. It translates to CSARIGATYEQYF.

This clonotype came up many times. J is TRBJ2-7 and V is TRBV12-3 or TRBV12-4; 9 bases fit TRBD1. CDR3 length: 14 residues. After removal of 6 bases from V and 4 bases from J, the junction contained 7 bases not matched to a gene. The CDR3 spells CASRPGGQGYEQYF. DNA for the CDR3: TGTGCCAGCAGGCCTGGAGGACAGGGGTACGAGCAGTACTTC.

This clonotype was observed a handful of times. The rearrangement links TRBV5-5 to TRBJ1-1; 10 bases match TRBD1. J gave up 2 bases and V 4 bases, and 5 bases lay outside the gene matches. Germline V gives CDR1 SGHKS, CDR2 YYEKEE (reference sequence). The CDR3 extends over 15 amino acids. The CDR3 is CASSQGQGRNTEAFF. The CDR3 bases are TGTGCCAGCAGCCAGGGACAGGGGCGCAACACTGAAGCTTTCTTT. The full variable domain, rest sourced from reference TRBV5-5 and TRBJ1-1, is DAGVTQSPTHLIKTRGQQVTLRCSPISGHKSVSWYQQVLGQGPQFIFQYYEKEERGRGNFPDRFSARQFPNYSSELNVNALLLGDSALYLCASSQGQGRNTEAFFGQGTRLTVV.

This clonotype was observed at least ten times. The chain recombines TRBV7-8 with TRBJ2-7; D perhaps matches TRBD1 (5 bases). Deletions cut 5 bases from V and 3 bases from J, with 17 bases between. Germline assignment: CDR1 SGHVS and CDR2 FQNEAQ. The CDR3 loop spans 15 amino acids. The CDR3 DNA reads as TGTGCCAGCAGCCTCCACCAGCAGGGAATCTACGAGCAGTACTTC. Translating gives CASSLHQQGIYEQYF.

This clonotype was recorded at least ten times. The chain joins TRBV19 to TRBJ1-1; TRBD1 is a possible D gene (5 bases). This CDR3 spans 13 amino acids. Germline assignment: CDR1 LNHDA and CDR2 SQIVND (reference sequence). V lost 6 bases, J lost 1 base, and 9 bases lay in between. CDR3 bases: TGTGCCAGTAGCCGGACATGGAACACTGAAGCTTTCTTT. It codes for CASSRTWNTEAFF.

V usage is TRBV7-9 and J usage is TRBJ1-1; a weak D match, TRBD1 (6 bases). The CDR3 has 15 amino acids. V gave up 2 bases and J gave up 6 bases, with 16 bases separating them. Germline CDR1 reads SEHNR; CDR2 reads FQNEAQ (reference sequence). The CDR3 region is CASSLKSGQTPEAFF. The DNA of the CDR3 is TGTGCCAGCAGCTTAAAGTCCGGACAGACACCTGAAGCTTTCTTT. The full variable domain, its missing parts supplied by reference TRBV7-9 and TRBJ1-1, is DTGVSQNPRHKITKRGQNVTFRCDPISEHNRLYWYRQTLGQGPEFLTYFQNEAQLEKSRLLSDRFSAERPKGSFSTLEIQRTEQGDSAMYLCASSLKSGQTPEAFFGQGTRLTVV.

The chain is built from TRBV6-6 and TRBJ2-7; 9 bases align to TRBD2. After removal of 6 bases from V and 0 bases from J, the junction contained 6 bases not matched to a gene. CDR1 is MNHNY, CDR2 SVGAGI, per germline (reference sequence). The CDR3 consists of 15 residues. The CDR3 region is CASRTAGGSSYEQYF. CDR3 sequence (DNA): TGTGCCAGCAGAACCGCGGGGGGGAGCTCCTACGAGCAGTACTTC.

This clonotype has more than one count but fewer than ten. The chain recombines TRBV7-9 with TRBJ2-3; TRBD1 aligns across 12 bases. The CDR3 has 15 residues. The V and J ends lost 5 bases and 5 bases, in that order; junction bases with no gene match: 5. Germline loops: CDR1 SEHNR, CDR2 FQNEAQ (reference sequence). This CDR3 reads CASSARDRGQDTQYF. Here the CDR3 DNA reads TGTGCCAGCAGCGCCCGGGACAGGGGGCAAGATACGCAGTATTTT.

The chain couples TRBV7-3 to TRBJ1-2, with D perhaps TRBD1 (5 bases). The CDR3 has 15 amino acids. The V end was cut by 5 bases, the J end by 0 bases, with 13 bases between. CDR1 SGHTA and CDR2 FQGTGA come from the germline V gene. The DNA for the CDR3 is TGTGCCAGCAGCCCCACCGGGACTTCTAACTATGGCTACACCTTC. Its protein product is CASSPTGTSNYGYTF.